This T cell receptor (beta chain) was documented in a study of cytomegalovirus exposure and HLA in healthy donors. Study observations and caveats: Investigators reported approximately 170 TCR beta chains as tied to cytomegalovirus. Roughly even sequencing depth across donors was the assumption behind the presence/absence analyses. It is likely that the observed cluster of highly shared sequence variants was a sequencing artifact. Rare TCR sequences predominated, though certain public TCRs were found in many donors.

The CDR3 is 20 residues long. With 3 bases clipped from V and 2 bases from J, the junction kept 15 bases outside the gene matches. Per germline, CDR1 LGHNA and CDR2 YSLEER. Turning to this clone: The target antigen is unknown.

In the PCR, 60 Vbeta and 13 Jbeta primers were used. The protocol was immunoSEQ multiplex PCR, while the TCRdb copy is restricted to in-frame clones and leaves out a portion. This sample carries some 180,000 clones, 75% to 90% of them seen once, and the ten largest clones take 1.2% to 1.5%. Specimen: PBMCs. The rearrangement uses TRBV4-3 and TRBJ1-4, with 10 positions matching TRBD1. The source of this sequence is a girl aged 10 to 17 in good health and CMV-seropositive. The CDR3 region has the DNA TGCGCCAGCAGCCATTCACCGGGACAGGGGAAGGGGTTTACTAATGAAAAACTGTTTTTT. This translates into CASSHSPGQGKGFTNEKLFF.